This record concerns one TCR beta chain sequence. This specimen comes from a study of blood T cell repertoires in COVID-19. At the level of the study: The samples span acute and convalescent COVID-19 from the United States, Italy and Spain. Nucleic acid was either cDNA or gDNA, and it came from T cells, B-cell-depleted T cells, or PBMCs.

CDR1 and CDR2 from the germline V gene are SGHAT and FQNNGV. There are 17 residues in the CDR3. V was shortened by 5 bases and J by 0 bases, with 17 bases between the two germline ends. Per the study methods: From reference gene primer amplification, estimates of nucleated cell counts were derived. This table comes from immunoSEQ multiplex PCR, and its TCRdb copy is limited to in-frame clones, with some not included. V and J calls and clone size follow that table, whereas D and trimming were derived from the DNA. The data hold roughly 250,000 clones, with 83% observed a single time. The clonotype originates from a human donor in a cohort sampled during active COVID-19. Sequencing input: peripheral blood. This chain links TRBV11-2 with TRBJ2-1; TRBD2 is a possible D gene (6 bases). For the CDR3, the DNA is TGTGCCAGCAGCCCTAGGTGGAGGGCGGGCTCCTACAATGAGCAGTTCTTC. Its translation: CASSPRWRAGSYNEQFF.